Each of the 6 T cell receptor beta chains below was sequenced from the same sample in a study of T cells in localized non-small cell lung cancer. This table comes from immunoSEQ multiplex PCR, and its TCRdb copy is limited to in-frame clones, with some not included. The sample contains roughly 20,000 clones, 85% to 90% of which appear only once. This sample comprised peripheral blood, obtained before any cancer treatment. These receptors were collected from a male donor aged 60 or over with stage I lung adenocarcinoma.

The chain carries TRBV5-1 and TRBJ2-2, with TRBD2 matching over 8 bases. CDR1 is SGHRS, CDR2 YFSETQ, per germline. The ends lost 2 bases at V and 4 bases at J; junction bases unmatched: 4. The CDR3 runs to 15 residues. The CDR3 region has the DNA TGCGCCAGCAGCTTCCAGCGGGAGTCCACCGGGGAGCTGTTTTTT. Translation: CASSFQRESTGELFF.

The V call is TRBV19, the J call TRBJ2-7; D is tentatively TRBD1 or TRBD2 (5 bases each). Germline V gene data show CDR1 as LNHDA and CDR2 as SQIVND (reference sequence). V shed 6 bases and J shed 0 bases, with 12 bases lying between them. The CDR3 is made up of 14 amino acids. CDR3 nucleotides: TGTGCCAGTAGCAGGGACGGAGACTCCTACGAGCAGTACTTC. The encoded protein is CASSRDGDSYEQYF.

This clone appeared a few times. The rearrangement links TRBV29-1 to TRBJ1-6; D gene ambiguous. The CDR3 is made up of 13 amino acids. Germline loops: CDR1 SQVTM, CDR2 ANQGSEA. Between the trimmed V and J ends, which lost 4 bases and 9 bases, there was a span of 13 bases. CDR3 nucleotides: TGCAGCGTTGGGGCCGAGGCCGGTTCACCCCTCCACTTT. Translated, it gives CSVGAEAGSPLHF.

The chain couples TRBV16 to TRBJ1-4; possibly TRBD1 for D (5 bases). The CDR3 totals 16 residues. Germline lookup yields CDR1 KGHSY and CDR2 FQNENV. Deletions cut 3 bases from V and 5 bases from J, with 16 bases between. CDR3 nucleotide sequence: TGTGCCAGCAGCCAGTTTCGCTCAGGGAGGAATGAAAAACTGTTTTTT. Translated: CASSQFRSGRNEKLFF.

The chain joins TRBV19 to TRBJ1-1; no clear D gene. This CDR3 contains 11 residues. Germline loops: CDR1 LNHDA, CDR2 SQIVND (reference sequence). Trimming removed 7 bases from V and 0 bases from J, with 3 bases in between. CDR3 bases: TGTGCCAGTATCTTGAACACTGAAGCTTTCTTT. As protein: CASILNTEAFF.

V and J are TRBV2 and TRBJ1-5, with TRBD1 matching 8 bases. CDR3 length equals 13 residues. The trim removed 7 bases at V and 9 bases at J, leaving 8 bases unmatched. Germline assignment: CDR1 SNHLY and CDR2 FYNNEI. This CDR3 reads CASTQGQASPQHF. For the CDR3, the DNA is TGTGCCAGCACCCAGGGACAGGCTTCGCCCCAGCATTTT.